This T cell receptor (beta chain) was identified in a study of blood T cell repertoires in COVID-19. As for the study in general: Samples of COVID-19 (acute and convalescent) were obtained from the United States, Italy and Spain.

Original handling: Estimates of nucleated cell counts were drawn from the amplification of reference gene primers. Method: immunoSEQ multiplex PCR; TCRdb's copy keeps in-frame clones and lacks some. D and trimming were read from the DNA, whereas the V and J calls and clone size are those reported in that table. The data hold hundreds of thousands of clones, with roughly three quarters observed a single time. Germline lookup yields CDR1 MNHEY and CDR2 SVGEGT. The CDR3 is 13 residues long. Deletions cut 6 bases from V and 4 bases from J, with 12 bases between. This sequence was found in a woman in her thirties or forties with active or convalescent COVID-19. The sample comprised peripheral blood. This chain uses TRBV6-2 or TRBV6-3 with TRBJ1-2; D remains ambiguous. Here the CDR3 reads CASSPLPVYGYTF. The CDR3 coding sequence is TGTGCCAGCAGCCCCCTTCCGGTCTATGGCTACACCTTC.